These 30 T cell receptor beta chains share one sample of origin, sequenced in a study of graft-versus-host responses after intestinal transplantation. Sequencing used immunoSEQ multiplex PCR; TCRdb keeps in-frame clones, though not all of them. This sample has about 63,000 clones, with approximately 88% found just once. Lymphocytes (intraepithelial and lamina propria) were released by processing the graft tissue. The source material was ileum tissue, sampled 357 days after transplant. These receptors were collected from a human patient who received an intestinal transplant, so some T cells may come from the graft donor.

This chain joins TRBV7-9 and TRBJ2-2, with TRBD1 matching over 10 bases. The CDR3 contains 15 residues. V lost 2 bases to trimming and J lost 5 bases; unmatched junction nucleotides: 2. In germline, CDR1 is SEHNR, CDR2 FQNEAQ (reference sequence). The DNA of the CDR3 is TGTGCCAGCAGCTTAAGGACAGGGGGAACCGGGGAGCTGTTTTTT. Translating it yields CASSLRTGGTGELFF. The full variable domain, rest sourced from reference TRBV7-9 and TRBJ2-2, is DTGVSQNPRHKITKRGQNVTFRCDPISEHNRLYWYRQTLGQGPEFLTYFQNEAQLEKSRLLSDRFSAERPKGSFSTLEIQRTEQGDSAMYLCASSLRTGGTGELFFGEGSRLTVL.

The chain employs TRBV5-1 and TRBJ1-2; D remains ambiguous. CDR3 length: 13 amino acids. Germline values: CDR1 SGHRS, CDR2 YFSETQ. V was cut by 0 bases and J by 3 bases, with 6 bases left in between. The DNA of the CDR3 is TGCGCCAGCAGCTTGGGGCAGTACTATGGCTACACCTTC. Translating it yields CASSLGQYYGYTF.

This sequence joins TRBV9 and TRBJ2-3, with D tentatively TRBD2 (6 bases). Trimming left V 3 bases short and J 3 bases short, with 14 bases between. CDR3 size: 15 residues. Looked up from germline, CDR1 is SGDLS and CDR2 is YYNGEE. Here the CDR3 DNA reads TGTGCCAGCAGCGCCTCTACGGGGAGGACAGATACGCAGTATTTT. This sequence encodes CASSASTGRTDTQYF.

This chain uses TRBV4-1 with TRBJ2-7; D is undetermined. Germline V gene data show CDR1 as MGHRA and CDR2 as YSYEKL. Trimming pared 0 bases from V and 3 bases from J, leaving 6 bases between. The CDR3 contains 13 residues. DNA for the CDR3: TGCGCCAGCAGCCAAGATATGTACTACGAGCAGTACTTC. Its translation is CASSQDMYYEQYF.

The rearrangement links TRBV4-2 to TRBJ1-4; the match to TRBD1 covers 7 bases. V lost 4 bases, J lost 4 bases, and 3 bases stayed unmatched. The CDR3 spans 14 residues. Per germline, CDR1 LGHNA and CDR2 YNFKEQ. The DNA of the CDR3 is TGTGCCAGCAGCCCCGACAGGGATAATGAAAAACTGTTTTTT. Translating it yields CASSPDRDNEKLFF.

This sequence joins TRBV5-1 and TRBJ2-1; no clear D. The CDR3 sequence is 13 residues long. V dropped 6 bases and J dropped 2 bases, with 9 bases sitting between them. The germline gives CDR1 SGHRS, CDR2 YFSETQ. The CDR3 DNA reads TGCGCCAGCAATAGCTCCCCCTACAATGAGCAGTTCTTC. Translating it yields CASNSSPYNEQFF.

CDR3 protein: CASSQGPGQGYEQYF. In DNA form, the CDR3 reads TGTGCCAGCAGCCAAGGCCCGGGACAGGGATACGAGCAGTACTTC. The chain couples TRBV14 to TRBJ2-7, with 9 positions matching TRBD1. The germline CDR1 and CDR2 sequences are SGHDN and FVKESK. The J segment lost 4 bases and the V segment lost 1 base, leaving 5 bases of the junction unmatched. The CDR3 runs to 15 residues. Together with reference TRBV14 and TRBJ2-7, the CDR3 gives the full variable domain: EAGVTQFPSHSVIEKGQTVTLRCDPISGHDNLYWYRRVMGKEIKFLLHFVKESKQDESGMPNNRFLAERTGGTYSTLKVQPAELEDSGVYFCASSQGPGQGYEQYFGPGTRLTVT.

This chain links TRBV9 with TRBJ2-1; D possibly corresponds to TRBD1 (6 bases). Trimming took 0 bases from V and 3 from J, leaving 10 bases between them. Germline V lookup: CDR1 SGDLS, CDR2 YYNGEE. The CDR3 covers 15 residues. The CDR3 DNA reads TGTGCCAGCAGCGTAGGCAGGGGCAACTACAATGAGCAGTTCTTC. This translates into CASSVGRGNYNEQFF.

The chain employs TRBV7-2 and TRBJ1-5; no reliable D call. This CDR3 comprises 16 residues. Trimming took off 1 base at V and 0 bases at J, with 10 bases between the two ends. Germline assignment: CDR1 SGHTA and CDR2 FQGNSA. The CDR3 coding sequence is TGTGCCAGCAGCTTAGACACCGTACATAGCAATCAGCCCCAGCATTTT. It is translated as CASSLDTVHSNQPQHF.

V is TRBV30 and J is TRBJ2-1, with D perhaps TRBD2 (6 bases). The germline V and J ends were trimmed by 0 bases and 10 bases, with 22 bases remaining between them. The germline V gene has CDR1 GTSNPN and CDR2 SVGIG (reference sequence). CDR3 size: 16 residues. The CDR3 nucleotides are TGTGCCTGGAGTGTACTTCCTAGCGAGATGAAGGGGGAGCAGTTCTTC. It translates to CAWSVLPSEMKGEQFF.

The chain links TRBV15 to TRBJ2-5; TRBD2 might be the D (6 bases). V dropped 5 bases and J dropped 1 base, with 11 bases sitting between them. Germline assignment: CDR1 LNHNV and CDR2 YYDKDF (reference sequence). CDR3 size: 14 residues. The CDR3 reads CATSSGLLQETQYF. The DNA for the CDR3 is TGTGCCACCAGCTCGGGACTGCTCCAAGAGACCCAGTACTTC.

The genes are TRBV6-5 and TRBJ1-2, with TRBD1 matching 10 bases. The germline gives CDR1 MNHEY, CDR2 SVGAGI. CDR3 size: 14 residues. V shed 0 bases and J 7 bases; nucleotides not matched to a gene: 2. The CDR3 sequence is CASSYSGQGSGYTF. CDR3 nucleotides: TGTGCCAGCAGTTACTCGGGACAGGGGTCTGGCTACACCTTC.

The rearrangement links TRBV6-6 to TRBJ1-4; TRBD1 matches 9 bases. This CDR3 spans 14 amino acids. Per the germline V gene, CDR1 is MNHNY and CDR2 is SVGAGI (reference sequence). V gave up 8 bases and J gave up 6 bases; unmatched junction bases: 7. CDR3 in DNA: TGTGCCAGCGGCCCGGGACAGGGTTATGAAAAACTGTTTTTT. Its translation: CASGPGQGYEKLFF.

Concerning this clone itself: Compared with germline, one end of the junction differs, possibly owing to a read error. The sample holds other DNA sequences that translate to the same CDR3. The chain is built from TRBV4-1 and TRBJ2-7; a possible D gene is TRBD2 (5 bases). The germline V gene has CDR1 MGHRA and CDR2 YSYEKL. There are 18 residues in the CDR3. CDR3 in amino acids: CASSPPSLVAGKKWEQYF. CDR3 coding DNA: TGCGCCAGCAGCCCCCCCTCCCTAGTCGCGGGTAAAAAGTGGGAGCAGTACTTT.

This sequence joins TRBV4-1 and TRBJ2-7; TRBD1 matches at 7 bases. The length of the CDR3 is 15 residues. The germline V gene has CDR1 MGHRA and CDR2 YSYEKL. Germline trimming cut 2 bases from V and 3 bases from J; bases unmatched to any gene: 7. The CDR3 sequence: CASSQSGAGGYEQYF. Here the CDR3 DNA reads TGCGCCAGCAGCCAATCTGGAGCAGGGGGCTACGAGCAGTACTTC.

V is TRBV7-9 and J is TRBJ1-4; 7 nucleotides line up with TRBD1. CDR1 is SEHNR, CDR2 FQNEAQ, per germline (reference sequence). Trimming took 3 bases from V and 4 from J; bases not matched to a gene: 14. This CDR3 contains 18 residues. CDR3 sequence reads: CASSFHLIRQGLNEKLFF. In DNA, the CDR3 is TGTGCCAGCAGCTTCCACCTGATCCGACAGGGCCTTAATGAAAAACTGTTTTTT.

The V and J genes are TRBV6-5 and TRBJ2-1; TRBD2 aligns across 10 bases. The germline V gene has CDR1 MNHEY and CDR2 SVGAGI. The ends lost 0 bases at V and 7 bases at J; junction bases unmatched: 3. The CDR3 is 15 residues long. The CDR3 bases are TGTGCCAGCAGTTACTCTAGCGGGGGGTGGAATGAGCAGTTCTTC. Its protein product is CASSYSSGGWNEQFF.

The chain combines TRBV29-1 with TRBJ2-7; TRBD2 matches 9 bases. The CDR3 is 16 amino acids. Germline V CDR1 and CDR2: SQVTM, ANQGSEA. V lost 1 base and J lost 1; bases outside the gene matches: 8. CDR3 sequence (DNA): TGCAGCGTTGAAGTAGATGGTAGCGGGGGATCCTACGAGCAGTACTTC. Its translation: CSVEVDGSGGSYEQYF.

The chain recombines TRBV6-6 with TRBJ2-1; D is perhaps TRBD1 (6 bases). The CDR3 extends over 15 amino acids. Trimming shortened V by 4 bases and J by 8 bases, and 18 bases separated the two germline ends. Per the germline V gene, CDR1 is MNHNY and CDR2 is SVGAGI (reference sequence). The CDR3 DNA reads as TGTGCCAGCAGTTCAACAGGGTACGGGAACGATGAGCAGTTCTTC. This translates into CASSSTGYGNDEQFF.

The chain links TRBV30 to TRBJ2-3; D call uncertain. The CDR3 has 16 amino acids. V was trimmed by 2 bases and J by 0 bases, leaving 15 bases between them. Germline V gene sequence: CDR1 GTSNPN, CDR2 SVGIG (reference sequence). The CDR3 loop is CAWSNAAAASTDTQYF. CDR3 bases: TGTGCCTGGAGTAACGCGGCGGCCGCTAGCACAGATACGCAGTATTTT.

To note about this clone: At one end the junction does not follow the germline gene, possibly because of a read error. The rearrangement joins TRBV11-2 to TRBJ2-7, with D tentatively TRBD2 (5 bases). The CDR3 has 13 amino acids. Per the germline V gene, CDR1 is SGHAT and CDR2 is FQNNGV. The CDR3 reads CASSSGLSHEQYF. The CDR3 DNA follows: TGTGCCAGCAGCTCCGGACTCTCCCACGAGCAGTACTTC.

This chain connects TRBV27 to TRBJ2-1, with no clear D. This CDR3 region has 13 residues. V shed 2 bases and J shed 5 bases, with 7 bases lying between them. CDR1 and CDR2 (germline): MNHEY, SMNVEV (reference sequence). The CDR3 DNA sequence: TGTGCCAGCAGTTTAACGGATAACAATGAGCAGTTCTTC. It codes for CASSLTDNNEQFF.

The chain is built from TRBV7-3 and TRBJ2-5, with TRBD2 matching 7 bases. The J call may be incorrect, as the DNA end agrees better with TRBJ2-7. CDR3 length equals 12 residues. The germline V gene encodes CDR1 SGHTA and CDR2 FQGTGA. CDR3 coding DNA: TGTGCCAGCAGCCCGGGGGGTTCCGAGCAGTACTTC. Protein product: CASSPGGSEQYF.

Only a few counts were recorded for this clone. J is TRBJ2-5 and V is TRBV27; tentative D call: TRBD2 (6 bases). The CDR3 contains 15 residues. CDR1 and CDR2 from the germline V gene are MNHEY and SMNVEV (reference sequence). V dropped 1 base and J dropped 1 base, with 10 bases sitting between them. CDR3 nucleotide sequence: TGTGCCAGCAGTTTATGGGGTAGCGGCCAAGAGACCCAGTACTTC. Its protein is CASSLWGSGQETQYF.

The chain is built from TRBV27 and TRBJ2-5; possibly TRBD2 for D (6 bases). Looked up from germline, CDR1 is MNHEY and CDR2 is SMNVEV (reference sequence). The germline V and J ends were trimmed by 6 bases and 1 base, with 9 bases remaining between them. The CDR3 runs 13 residues. The CDR3 is CASSLLAQETQYF. CDR3 coding DNA: TGTGCCAGCAGCCTACTAGCCCAAGAGACCCAGTACTTC.

The chain carries TRBV7-2 and TRBJ1-1; 9 nucleotides line up with TRBD1. The CDR3 covers 13 residues. CDR1 and CDR2 (germline): SGHTA, FQGNSA. With 0 bases clipped from V and 7 bases from J, the junction kept 0 bases outside the gene matches. The CDR3 bases are TGTGCCAGCAGCTTAGCGACAGGGGGTGAAGCTTTCTTT. This gives the protein CASSLATGGEAFF.

This chain connects TRBV7-3 to TRBJ2-2; 9 bases are shared with TRBD1. The V gene end was trimmed by 5 bases and the J gene end by 2 bases; junction bases not matched to a gene: 3. The CDR3 runs 15 residues. From germline, CDR1 is SGHTA and CDR2 FQGTGA. This CDR3 reads CASSRDRANTGELFF. The CDR3 region has the DNA TGTGCCAGCAGCCGGGACAGGGCAAACACCGGGGAGCTGTTTTTT.

This clone was seen a few times. The genes are TRBV7-2 and TRBJ2-7; possibly TRBD1 for D (6 bases). V lost 4 bases, J lost 3 bases, and 16 bases lay in between. The CDR3 is 15 residues long. The V gene's germline CDR1 is SGHTA and CDR2 FQGNSA. CDR3 nucleotides: TGTGCCAGCAGCTCCCCCCACAGGGTAATCTACGAGCAGTACTTC. It specifies CASSSPHRVIYEQYF.

The DNA for the CDR3 is TGTGCCAGTAGTGCCGGGACAGGGAGGGAAACCGGGGAGCTGTTTTTT. It encodes CASSAGTGRETGELFF. V and J are TRBV19 and TRBJ2-2, with 9 bases lining up with TRBD1. This CDR3 is built from 16 residues. Trimming took 5 bases from V and 5 from J; bases not matched to a gene: 9. CDR1 is LNHDA, CDR2 SQIVND, per germline (reference sequence).

The chain combines TRBV13 with TRBJ1-3; a weak D match, TRBD1 (5 bases). The CDR3 has 17 residues. The ends were cut back, 1 base at V and 0 bases at J, with 13 bases in the middle. Germline loops: CDR1 PRHDT, CDR2 FYEKMQ (reference sequence). CDR3 residues: CASSLEQEGYSGNTIYF. As DNA, the CDR3 is TGTGCCAGCAGCTTAGAACAGGAGGGTTACTCTGGAAACACCATATATTTT.